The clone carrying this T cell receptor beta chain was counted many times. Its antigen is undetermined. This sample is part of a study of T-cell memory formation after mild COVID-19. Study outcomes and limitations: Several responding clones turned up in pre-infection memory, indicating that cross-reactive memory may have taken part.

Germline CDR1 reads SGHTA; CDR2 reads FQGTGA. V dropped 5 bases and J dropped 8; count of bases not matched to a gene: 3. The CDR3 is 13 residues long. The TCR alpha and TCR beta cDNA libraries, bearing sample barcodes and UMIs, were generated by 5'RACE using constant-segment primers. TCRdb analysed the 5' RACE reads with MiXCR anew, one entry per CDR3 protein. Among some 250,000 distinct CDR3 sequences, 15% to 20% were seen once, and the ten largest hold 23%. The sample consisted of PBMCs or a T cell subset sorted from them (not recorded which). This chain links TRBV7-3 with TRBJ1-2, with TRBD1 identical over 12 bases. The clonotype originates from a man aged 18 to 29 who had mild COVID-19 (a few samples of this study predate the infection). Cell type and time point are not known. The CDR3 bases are TGTGCCAGCAGCACCGGGACAGGGGGCGGCTACACCTTC. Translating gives CASSTGTGGGYTF.